Sequencing of this TCR beta chain was carried out in a study of blood T cells in healthy people across ages. With a J-beta primer mix and a sample-barcoded 5' primer, a second PCR ran roughly 6 to 11 cycles. TCRdb fed the 5' RACE reads into MiXCR, producing one record per CDR3 protein. The sample yields approximately 1.5 million distinct CDR3 sequences, approximately 42% seen once. The CDR3 consists of 14 residues. The V gene's germline CDR1 is SEHNR and CDR2 FQNEAQ (reference sequence). V lost 3 bases, J lost 3 bases, and 12 bases lay in between. The TCR was taken from a woman aged 18-30 years in good health. The rearrangement joins TRBV7-9 to TRBJ2-7; no firm D call. Material: blood. In DNA form, the CDR3 reads TGTGCCAGCAGCTTCTCGAGGACCGACTACGAGCAGTACTTC. It yields the protein CASSFSRTDYEQYF.